The rows below give T cell receptor beta chains drawn from one sample of a study of PD-1 blockade in classical Hodgkin lymphoma. Produced via immunoSEQ multiplex PCR; TCRdb's table is partial and in-frame only. Found here are some 31,000 clones, around 94% of them singletons; the top ten hold roughly 2%. The sequencing sample was made of peripheral blood mononuclear cells (PBMCs). All receptors come from a human donor with classical Hodgkin lymphoma. Each CDR3 is given with its conserved first and last residue. The D gene is left open where the match is weak. Clone size is given for some rows only: seen once, a few or many times, or a class if the clone is expanded.

TRBJ1-1	.	TRBV7-3	.	TGTGCCAGCAGCCCAGGGAGGAACACTGAAGCTTTCTTT	CASSPGRNTEAFF
TRBJ2-1	.	TRBV6-5	TRBD1	TGTGCCAGCAGTCCCACAGGGGGCTCCTACAATGAGCAGTTCTTC	CASSPTGGSYNEQFF
TRBJ2-2	.	TRBV7-7	.	TGTGCCAGCAGCTTAGCGAGGGGCATCGGGGAGCTGTTTTTT	CASSLARGIGELFF
TRBJ2-7	.	TRBV7-3	TRBD1	TGTGCCAGCAGCGCCTCCGGGACAGGGGTTTTGTACTTC	CASSASGTGVLYF
TRBJ2-2	.	TRBV29-1	TRBD2	TGCAGCGTTGAAGGGGCTAGCGGGGAGCACGCGAACACCGGGGAGCTGTTTTTT	CSVEGASGEHANTGELFF
TRBJ2-1	.	TRBV4-2	.	TGTGCCAGCAGCCAAGAAATAACAGTGGGCAATGAGCAGTTCTTC	CASSQEITVGNEQFF
TRBJ2-1	few	TRBV10-1	TRBD2	TGCGCCAGCAGTGAGTCGGGGACTAGCAACGAGCAGTTCTTC	CASSESGTSNEQFF
TRBJ2-1	.	TRBV6-1	TRBD2	TGTGCCAGCAGTCGACTAGCGGGGGATTACAATGAGCAGTTCTTC	CASSRLAGDYNEQFF
TRBJ1-5	few	TRBV10-3	.	TGTGCCATCAGCAGAGAGGGGGATCAGCCCCAGCATTTT	CAISREGDQPQHF
TRBJ2-5	few	TRBV27	.	TGTGCCAGCAGTTTAATGCTGGGGGAAGAGACCCAGTACTTC	CASSLMLGEETQYF
TRBJ2-2	.	TRBV19	TRBD2	TGTGCCACGCGGGACTACCCGAACACCGGGGAGCTGTTTTTT	CATRDYPNTGELFF
TRBJ2-2	.	TRBV11-3	.	TGTGCCAGCAGCTTCTCATGGGGCCCGAACACCGGGGAGCTGTTTTTT	CASSFSWGPNTGELFF
TRBJ2-1	once	TRBV4-1	.	TGCGCCAGCAGCCAAGGAACAGGGGCGGGGGTTGAGCAGTTCTTC	CASSQGTGAGVEQFF
TRBJ2-6	.	TRBV18	.	TGTGCCAGCTCACCCTCCTCTGGGGCCAACGTCCTGACTTTC	CASSPSSGANVLTF
TRBJ1-1	.	TRBV18	.	TGTGCCAGCTCACCATTTCGGATAAGCTCGTCGAACACTGAAGCTTTCTTT	CASSPFRISSSNTEAFF
TRBJ1-1	.	TRBV7-2	.	TGTGCCAGCAGCTCCTTTCCTGCTATAGGGGCGGAGAGAGCTTTCTTT	CASSSFPAIGAERAFF
TRBJ2-1	few	TRBV6-1	.	TGTGCCAGCAGTGAAGCGGCGTCCTACAATGAGCAGTTCTTC	CASSEAASYNEQFF
TRBJ2-1	.	TRBV6-4	TRBD2	TGTGCCAGCAGTGAAGCGGGGGGGTACAATGAGCAGTTCTTC	CASSEAGGYNEQFF
TRBJ2-2	.	TRBV5-1	.	TGCGCCAGCAGCTATGACAGTAGGCACACCGGGGAGCTGTTTTTT	CASSYDSRHTGELFF
TRBJ2-4	.	TRBV5-1	.	TGCGCCAGCAGCTCCTCTTTGGGTAACATTCAGTACTTC	CASSSSLGNIQYF
TRBJ1-2	.	TRBV2	.	TGTGCCAGCAGTGCGTCCCAGGGGTCTGGCTACACCTTC	CASSASQGSGYTF
TRBJ2-1	.	TRBV18	TRBD1	TGTGCCAGCTCACCACCGGGGACAGCCCCCCAGTTCTTC	CASSPPGTAPQFF
TRBJ2-7	few	TRBV28	.	TGTGCCAGCAGTCTTCTCACGACACCCTCCTACGAGCAGTACTTC	CASSLLTTPSYEQYF
TRBJ2-7	.	TRBV7-9	TRBD1	TGTGCCAGCAGCCGGGTTGGACAGGGGAACGAGCAGTACTTC	CASSRVGQGNEQYF
TRBJ1-1	.	TRBV19	TRBD1	TGTGCCAGTAGGCCGACAGGGGATGGCACTGAAGCTTTCTTT	CASRPTGDGTEAFF
TRBJ2-5	.	TRBV13	TRBD1	TGTGCCAGCAGCTTATCAGGACAGGGGAGGGAGACCCAGTACTTC	CASSLSGQGRETQYF
TRBJ1-2	.	TRBV9	.	TGTGCCAGCAGGGCCGATGTCTGGGCCTATGGCTACACCTTC	CASRADVWAYGYTF
TRBJ2-7	few	TRBV5-1	.	TGCGCCAGCAGCTTTAGGCAGGAGGAGCAGTACTTC	CASSFRQEEQYF
TRBJ2-7	.	TRBV7-2	TRBD1	TGTGCCAGCAGCCTAAGCCCCGGGACAGGGGGCACCTACGAGCAGTACTTC	CASSLSPGTGGTYEQYF
TRBJ1-3	.	TRBV25-1	.	TGTGCCAGCAGTGGGGGGGTATATTTT	CASSGGVYF
TRBJ2-7	few	TRBV6-5	.	TGTGCCAGCAGCTCCGGGTCGGACTACGAGCAGTACTTC	CASSSGSDYEQYF
TRBJ2-7	.	TRBV27	TRBD1	TGTGCCAGCAGACCCCACCGGGACAGGACTGAGCAGTACTTC	CASRPHRDRTEQYF
TRBJ2-3	.	TRBV27	TRBD2	TGTGCCAGCAGACTTGGACTAGCGGGAGAGTGGGTGGATACGCAGTATTTT	CASRLGLAGEWVDTQYF
TRBJ1-5	.	TRBV28	.	TGTGCCAGCAGTTTTGGGGGAAGCAGCAATCAGCCCCAGCATTTT	CASSFGGSSNQPQHF
TRBJ2-2	.	TRBV2	.	TGTGCCAGCAGGGTCCAGGGAAACACCGGGGAGCTGTTTTTT	CASRVQGNTGELFF
TRBJ1-1	.	TRBV6-5	.	TGTGCCAGCAGTTACTCAGATAGTACTGAAGCTTTCTTT	CASSYSDSTEAFF
TRBJ2-7	.	TRBV19	.	TGTGCCAGTAGCATGGACGGATTTTCCTACGAGCAGTACTTC	CASSMDGFSYEQYF
TRBJ2-7	.	TRBV6-1	.	TGTGCCAGCAGTCAGGGTTTTCACGAGCAGTACTTC	CASSQGFHEQYF
TRBJ2-1	.	TRBV19	TRBD1	TGTGCCAGTAGTATGGACAGGAGCTCCTACAATGAGCAGTTCTTC	CASSMDRSSYNEQFF
TRBJ2-7	.	TRBV4-1	.	TGCGCCAGCAGCCAAAGCCTCGGGAGCTCCTACGAGCAGTACTTC	CASSQSLGSSYEQYF
TRBJ2-5	.	TRBV5-1	.	TGCGCCAGCAGCTCCGGGACCGCCGAAGAGACCCAGTACTTC	CASSSGTAEETQYF
TRBJ2-1	.	TRBV6-1	.	TGTGCCAGCAGTGGGGGAGGGGGCCCCTCCTACAATGAGCAGTTCTTC	CASSGGGGPSYNEQFF
TRBJ1-1	.	TRBV2	TRBD1	TGTGCCAGCAGGGGGTCAGGGGGCGCGGGCGACACTGAAGCTTTCTTT	CASRGSGGAGDTEAFF